The entry that follows covers one TCR beta chain sequence. Its antigen is currently unknown. The data are from a study of shared clonotypes between healthy human individuals. Study-wide points: Non-shared clonotypes displayed generation probabilities falling below those of clonotypes present in all four donors.

CDR1 is DFQATT and CDR2 is SNEGSKA in the germline V gene (reference sequence). This CDR3 comprises 11 residues. V lost 7 bases to trimming and J lost 3 bases, with 8 bases between them. Some clones are missing from TCRdb's copy, which holds only in-frame ones; the method was immunoSEQ multiplex PCR. The sample records roughly 1,000,000 clones, approximately 80% being singletons. Specimen: memory CD4+ T cells from PBMCs. Subset denoted: CD45RA-negative fraction. The chain combines TRBV20-1 with TRBJ2-3, with D unresolved. This TCR was recovered from a man aged 18 to 30 in good health. Some clones in this sample may be carry-over from other donors' samples. The CDR3, as DNA: TGCAGTGGCCCAAAAACAGATACGCAGTATTTT. It translates to CSGPKTDTQYF.